This record looks at one T cell receptor beta chain sequence and its context. The antigen remains unidentified. This entry is derived from a study of T cell responses to AZD1222 COVID-19 vaccine. Germline V gene data show CDR1 as SGHVS and CDR2 as FQNEAQ. V gave up 1 base and J gave up 8 bases; unmatched junction bases: 5. There are 14 residues in the CDR3. The study's findings and limits: Females made up more of the donors, who were largely white British, and clonal diversity may have come out too low. Sampling captured repertoires only after the peak T cell response. Baseline seropositivity characterized only a handful of AZD1222 recipients. The study found Spike-specific TCR breadth and depth rose after two AZD1222 doses.

Clones were read by immunoSEQ multiplex PCR, and TCRdb kept only the in-frame ones, dropping some. The profile covers around 170,000 clones, with just over 85% appearing a single time and about 9.9% taken by the ten largest. Sequences were derived from peripheral blood, sampled 28 days after the second AZD1222 dose. V is TRBV7-8 and J is TRBJ1-3; 7 nucleotides align to TRBD1. The source is an adult who received the AZD1222 COVID-19 vaccine. CDR3 DNA sequence: TGTGCCAGCAGCTTAGAGGCCAGGGGGGACACCATATATTTT. This gives the protein CASSLEARGDTIYF.